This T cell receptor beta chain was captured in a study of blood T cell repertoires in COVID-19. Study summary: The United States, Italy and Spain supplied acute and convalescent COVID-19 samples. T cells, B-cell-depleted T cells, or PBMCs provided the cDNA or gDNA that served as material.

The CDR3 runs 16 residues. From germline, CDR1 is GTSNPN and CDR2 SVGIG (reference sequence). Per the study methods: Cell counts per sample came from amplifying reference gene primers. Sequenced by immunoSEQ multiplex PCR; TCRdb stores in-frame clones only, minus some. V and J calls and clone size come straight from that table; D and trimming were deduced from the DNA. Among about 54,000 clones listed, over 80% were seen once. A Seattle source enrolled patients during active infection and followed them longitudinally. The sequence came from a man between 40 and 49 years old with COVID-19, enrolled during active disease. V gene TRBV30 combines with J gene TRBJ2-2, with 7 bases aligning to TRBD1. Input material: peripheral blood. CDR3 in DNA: TGTGCTTCCCCCCCCCATACAGGGGCCTACACCGGGGAGCTGTTTTTT. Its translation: CASPPHTGAYTGELFF.